This TCR beta chain was documented in a study of blood T cell repertoires in COVID-19. This clone was seen just once. Measured with immunoSEQ multiplex PCR; TCRdb has only the in-frame clones, and not every one. Among more than 65,000 clones listed, roughly 84% were seen once. Between the trimmed V and J ends, which lost 0 bases and 10 bases, there was a span of 15 bases. Germline values: CDR1 SNHLY, CDR2 FYNNEI. The CDR3 is 15 residues long. Sequenced: peripheral blood. The chain joins TRBV2 to TRBJ2-2; possibly TRBD2 for D (5 bases). The receptor's source is a woman aged 50 to 60 with acute or convalescent COVID-19. The CDR3 DNA reads TGTGCCAGCAGTGAAGCAGGTGGGGAGAACGAGGAGCTGTTTTTT. Residues: CASSEAGGENEELFF.